This passage covers 16 T cell receptor beta chains from one sample sequenced in a study of shared clonotypes between healthy human individuals (dated by TCRdb to the early 2020s). The library was prepared using the immunoSEQ multiplex PCR assay. Here the immuneACCESS table is served through TCRdb, limited to in-frame sequences with V and J called. Missing clones are a known gap in these copies; in checked studies unresolved V genes cover under half, and the rest lacks a known reason. The sample has more than 2 million clones on record, just under 95% of them singletons. About 1.6% of the sample is held by the ten biggest clonotypes. CD8 naive samples were CD45RO-negative cells positively selected for CCR7, giving a CD45RA+CCR7+ population that excluded TemRA cells. Sequenced material: naive CD8+ T cells from PBMCs. The cell subset or site label for this specimen denotes: CD45RA+CCR7+. The receptor set was obtained from a young man in good health. Some clones in this sample may be carry-over from other donors' samples.

The chain recombines TRBV14 with TRBJ1-1, with D unresolved. This CDR3 spans 14 amino acids. Germline V gene lookup returns CDR1 SGHDN and CDR2 FVKESK. V was pared by 0 bases and J by 1 base, with 6 bases between. CDR3 nucleotides: TGTGCCAGCAGCCAAGACTACCCGAACACTGAAGCTTTCTTT. Encoded protein: CASSQDYPNTEAFF. Drawing the rest from reference TRBV14 and TRBJ1-1, the complete variable domain is EAGVTQFPSHSVIEKGQTVTLRCDPISGHDNLYWYRRVMGKEIKFLLHFVKESKQDESGMPNNRFLAERTGGTYSTLKVQPAELEDSGVYFCASSQDYPNTEAFFGQGTRLTVV.

The V call is TRBV27, the J call TRBJ1-1, with D hard to call. Trimming pared 6 bases from V and 4 bases from J, leaving 15 bases between. Germline V gene sequence: CDR1 MNHEY, CDR2 SMNVEV (reference sequence). CDR3 length equals 14 residues. The CDR3 DNA reads as TGTGCCAGCAGCTTCGAGGGCGCACGCACTGAAGCTTTCTTT. The encoded protein is CASSFEGARTEAFF.

In nucleotides, the CDR3 is TGCGCCAGCAGCCAAGATGACATAGCGGGGTCCGGGGAGCTGTTTTTT. This encodes CASSQDDIAGSGELFF. The chain has TRBV4-3 and TRBJ2-2; 8 bases map to TRBD2. V lost 0 bases and J lost 6; bases outside the gene matches: 6. CDR1 is LGHNA, CDR2 YSLEER, per germline. This CDR3 has 16 amino acids.

J is TRBJ2-1 and V is TRBV11-1, with TRBD2 matching 7 bases. The CDR3 has 17 amino acids. V lost 6 bases to trimming and J lost 2 bases; unmatched junction nucleotides: 13. Germline V gene data show CDR1 as SGHAT and CDR2 as FQDESV (reference sequence). The CDR3 DNA reads as TGTGCCAGCAGTCCGTCGCTAGCGGACCTCCCCTACAATGAGCAGTTCTTC. Encoded protein: CASSPSLADLPYNEQFF.

This chain links TRBV10-2 with TRBJ1-1, with D maybe TRBD1 (5 bases). Deletions cut 7 bases from V and 2 bases from J, with 14 bases between. Germline lookup yields CDR1 WSHSY and CDR2 SAAADI. CDR3 size: 14 residues. The DNA for the CDR3 is TGCGCCAGCAATTGGGACGATACAAACACTGAAGCTTTCTTT. Residues: CASNWDDTNTEAFF.

This clone was detected only a few times. The sample contains more than one DNA sequence encoding this CDR3. This chain uses TRBV28 with TRBJ1-1; D perhaps matches TRBD1 (5 bases). Germline CDR1 and CDR2: MDHEN and SYDVKM. Trimming left V 2 bases short and J 3 bases short, with 10 bases between. The CDR3 is 14 residues long. For the CDR3, the DNA is TGTGCCAGCAGTTTACAGGGAGGGGACACTGAAGCTTTCTTT. It specifies CASSLQGGDTEAFF.

This rearrangement joins TRBV5-4 to TRBJ2-5; 9 positions match TRBD1. The ends lost 1 base at V and 4 bases at J; junction bases unmatched: 2. The germline gives CDR1 SGHNT, CDR2 YYREEE (reference sequence). This CDR3 is built from 14 residues. The CDR3, as DNA: TGTGCCAGCAGCTTGAGGGACAGGGTAGAGACCCAGTACTTC. Encoded protein: CASSLRDRVETQYF.

This chain links TRBV7-9 with TRBJ2-1; unclear D gene. V lost 5 bases to trimming and J lost 0 bases, with 14 bases between them. This CDR3 is 16 amino acids long. The germline V gene encodes CDR1 SEHNR and CDR2 FQNEAQ (reference sequence). The CDR3 DNA reads as TGTGCCAGCAGCCCGCTACCCAAAAGCTCCTACAATGAGCAGTTCTTC. Its protein is CASSPLPKSSYNEQFF.

The rearrangement uses TRBV4-3 and TRBJ2-6; no firm D call. V gave up 6 bases and J gave up 4 bases, with 13 bases separating them. Germline V gene data show CDR1 as LGHNA and CDR2 as YSLEER. The CDR3 contains 15 residues. This chain's CDR3 is CASSSSLTGANVLTF. The CDR3 bases are TGCGCCAGCAGTTCAAGCCTAACCGGGGCCAACGTCCTGACTTTC.

The CDR3 coding sequence is TGCGCCAGCAGCCAAGAGGTCGAGGTTAGCGGATATAGCACAGATACGCAGTATTTT. Protein: CASSQEVEVSGYSTDTQYF. V and J are TRBV4-3 and TRBJ2-3; possible D gene TRBD2, 6 bases. The V gene lost 0 bases and the J gene lost 0 bases, with 19 bases spanning the gap. The germline CDR1 and CDR2 sequences are LGHNA and YSLEER. This CDR3 has 19 amino acids.

This clone was counted a single time. The rearrangement joins TRBV7-9 to TRBJ1-6, with a tentative D call TRBD1 (5 bases). Trimming took off 3 bases at V and 9 bases at J, with 6 bases between the two ends. The CDR3 totals 12 residues. Germline CDR1 SEHNR, CDR2 FQNEAQ (reference sequence). In DNA form, the CDR3 reads TGTGCCAGCAGCTTGACAGCTTCACCCCTCCACTTT. Protein sequence: CASSLTASPLHF.

The V call is TRBV28, the J call TRBJ2-5; 7 nucleotides align to TRBD1. CDR1 and CDR2 from the germline V gene are MDHEN and SYDVKM. V gave up 6 bases and J gave up 4 bases; unmatched junction bases: 14. This CDR3 has 16 amino acids. The CDR3 nucleotides are TGTGCCAGCAGCTTCAACAGGGGACCGGGGCGAGAGACCCAGTACTTC. It encodes CASSFNRGPGRETQYF. Full variable domain (remainder filled in from reference TRBV28 and TRBJ2-5): DVKVTQSSRYLVKRTGEKVFLECVQDMDHENMFWYRQDPGLGLRLIYFSYDVKMKEKGDIPEGYSVSREKKERFSLILESASTNQTSMYLCASSFNRGPGRETQYFGPGTRLLVL.

The V gene is TRBV5-5, the J gene TRBJ2-1; D possibly corresponds to TRBD2 (6 bases). The CDR3 is made up of 13 amino acids. Trimming took off 0 bases at V and 10 bases at J, with 11 bases between the two ends. Germline assignment: CDR1 SGHKS and CDR2 YYEKEE (reference sequence). CDR3 protein: CASSLEVAAEQFF. In DNA form, the CDR3 reads TGTGCCAGCAGCTTGGAGGTAGCGGCCGAGCAGTTCTTC.

The rearrangement links TRBV15 to TRBJ2-3; D not resolved. The V and J ends lost 1 base and 5 bases respectively, with 4 bases between them. Germline CDR1 reads LNHNV; CDR2 reads YYDKDF (reference sequence). The CDR3 is made up of 12 amino acids. DNA of the CDR3: TGTGCCACCAGCAGAGGAGAAGATACGCAGTATTTT. As protein: CATSRGEDTQYF. The variable domain in full, completed from reference TRBV15 and TRBJ2-3, reads DAMVIQNPRYQVTQFGKPVTLSCSQTLNHNVMYWYQQKSSQAPKLLFHYYDKDFNNEADTPDNFQSRRPNTSFCFLDIRSPGLGDTAMYLCATSRGEDTQYFGPGTRLTVL.

This chain connects TRBV4-1 to TRBJ2-1, with D unclear. The CDR3 is made up of 18 amino acids. Germline CDR1 and CDR2: MGHRA and YSYEKL. Trimming stripped 0 bases from V and 0 bases from J, with 15 bases between. CDR3 nucleotides: TGCGCCAGCAGCCAAGATAAAGAAGGCCCTCGCTCCTACAATGAGCAGTTCTTC. As protein: CASSQDKEGPRSYNEQFF.

In regard to this clone: Other DNA sequences in the sample encode the same CDR3. V gene TRBV9 combines with J gene TRBJ2-7; D unclear. The germline CDR1 and CDR2 sequences are SGDLS and YYNGEE. V shed 0 bases and J shed 0 bases, with 7 bases lying between them. This CDR3 has 14 residues. CDR3 DNA sequence: TGTGCCAGCAGCGTAGGCGACCACTCCTACGAGCAGTACTTC. Its translation is CASSVGDHSYEQYF.